This passage covers 3 T cell receptor beta chains from one sample sequenced in a study of T cells in tuberculosis (dated by TCRdb to the late 2010s). The method was the immunoSEQ multiplex PCR assay. As stored in TCRdb, this immuneACCESS dataset retains in-frame rearrangements with V and J assigned. A fraction of the clones does not appear; measured against another copy, unresolved V genes explain less than half of the discrepancy, and the remainder lacks a known reason. Recorded for this sample are 37,000 or so clones; 94% of them occurred a single time. The ten largest make up about an eighth of the sample. The sample taken for sequencing was PBMCs. Every receptor here comes from a donor aged 5-35 years with latent tuberculosis or without tuberculosis infection. Some clones in this sample may be carry-over from other donors' samples.

The chain recombines TRBV9 with TRBJ1-5, with D perhaps TRBD1 (5 bases). Germline V gene lookup returns CDR1 SGDLS and CDR2 YYNGEE. The CDR3 has 20 amino acids. Trimming removed 8 bases at V and 2 bases at J, with 32 bases between. The CDR3 loop is CARMKGKLTHRQRCNQPQHF. The CDR3, as DNA: TGTGCCAGGATGAAAGGAAAACTAACACATCGACAGCGCTGCAATCAGCCCCAGCATTTT.

V gene TRBV19 combines with J gene TRBJ2-2, with TRBD1 matching 8 bases. CDR1 is LNHDA and CDR2 is SQIVND in the germline V gene (reference sequence). With 3 bases clipped from V and 3 bases from J, the junction kept 3 bases outside the gene matches. The CDR3 is 15 amino acids. This CDR3 reads CASSIRTGYTGELFF. The CDR3 region has the DNA TGTGCCAGTAGTATTCGGACAGGGTACACCGGGGAGCTGTTTTTT.

The rearrangement uses TRBV7-6 and TRBJ2-7; 7 nucleotides align to TRBD2. Germline assignment: CDR1 SGHVS and CDR2 FNYEAQ. CDR3 length: 14 amino acids. Losses at the gene ends were 0 bases for V and 5 bases for J; bases not matched to a gene: 4. CDR3 residues: CASSLAAGINEQYF. In nucleotides, the CDR3 is TGTGCCAGCAGCTTAGCAGCGGGGATTAACGAGCAGTACTTC.